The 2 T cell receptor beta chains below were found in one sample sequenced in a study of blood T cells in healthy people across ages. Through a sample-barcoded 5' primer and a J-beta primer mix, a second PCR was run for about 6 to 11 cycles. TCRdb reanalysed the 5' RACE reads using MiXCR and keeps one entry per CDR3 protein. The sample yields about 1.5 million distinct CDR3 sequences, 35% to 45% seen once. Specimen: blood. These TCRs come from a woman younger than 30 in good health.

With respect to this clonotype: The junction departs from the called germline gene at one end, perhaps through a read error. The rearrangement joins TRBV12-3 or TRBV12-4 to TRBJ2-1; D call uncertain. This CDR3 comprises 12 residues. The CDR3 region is CVSSPWGNEQFF. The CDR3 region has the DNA TGTGTCAGCAGTCCCTGGGGTAATGAGCAGTTCTTC.

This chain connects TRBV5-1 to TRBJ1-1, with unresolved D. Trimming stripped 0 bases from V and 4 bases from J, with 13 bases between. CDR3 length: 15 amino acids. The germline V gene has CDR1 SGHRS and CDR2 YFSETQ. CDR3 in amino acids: CASSLGYRGITEAFF. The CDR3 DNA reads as TGCGCCAGCAGCTTGGGTTATCGGGGAATCACTGAAGCTTTCTTT.